One and the same sample provided the 24 T cell receptor beta chains below, sequenced in a study of blood T cells in healthy people across ages. The second PCR ran roughly 6 to 11 cycles with a sample-barcoded 5' primer and J-beta primers. Via MiXCR, TCRdb re-called the 5' RACE reads, giving one row per CDR3 protein. Here the sample spans 1.5 million to 2 million distinct CDR3 sequences, about 32% being singletons. Sequencing used blood. The receptors here all came from a woman younger than 45 in good health.

A few counts support this clonotype. This chain uses TRBV20-1 with TRBJ2-1; no firm D call. The CDR3 runs to 14 residues. Germline CDR1 is DFQATT and CDR2 is SNEGSKA (reference sequence). V was shortened by 6 bases and J by 6 bases, with 18 bases between the two germline ends. The CDR3 here is CSANLRPKGNEQFF. The CDR3 coding sequence is TGCAGTGCAAATCTCAGGCCAAAGGGCAATGAGCAGTTCTTC.

This rearrangement joins TRBV30 to TRBJ2-2; tentatively, D is TRBD1 (5 bases). This CDR3 region has 14 residues. The germline V gene encodes CDR1 GTSNPN and CDR2 SVGIG (reference sequence). Trimming took off 7 bases at V and 0 bases at J, with 12 bases between the two ends. The CDR3 DNA sequence: TGTGCCTCAGACAGAAGTTCGAACACCGGGGAGCTGTTTTTT. This encodes CASDRSSNTGELFF.

The CDR3 reads CSAAGIGNYEQYF. CDR3 DNA sequence: TGCAGTGCCGCCGGGATCGGGAATTACGAGCAGTACTTC. This rearrangement joins TRBV20-1 to TRBJ2-7; TRBD2 is a possible D gene (5 bases). Deletions cut 6 bases from V and 4 bases from J, with 16 bases between. CDR3 length equals 13 residues. Germline V gives CDR1 DFQATT, CDR2 SNEGSKA (reference sequence).

This chain connects TRBV10-3 to TRBJ2-7; D not certain. Trimming pared 6 bases from V and 2 bases from J, leaving 8 bases between. Germline values: CDR1 ENHRY, CDR2 SYGVKD. CDR3 size: 12 residues. As DNA, the CDR3 is TGTGCCATCAGGGACGAGGCCTACGAGCAGTACTTC. Translation: CAIRDEAYEQYF.

The J gene is TRBJ2-3, the V gene TRBV12-3 or TRBV12-4, with 7 nucleotides matching TRBD2. The CDR3 runs 15 residues. Trimming cost V 6 bases and J 3 bases; bases outside gene matches: 9. CDR3 protein: CASSPILAWTDTQYF. CDR3 bases: TGTGCCAGCAGCCCGATACTAGCGTGGACAGATACGCAGTATTTT.

This clonotype was observed at least ten times. The junction departs from the called germline gene at one end, perhaps through a read error. The CDR3 DNA is TGCGCCAGCAGTTTGGGGATGAGGGCGGAGCAGTTCTTC. It encodes CASSLGMRAEQFF. This chain joins TRBV5-1 and TRBJ2-1, with D perhaps matching TRBD2 (5 bases). This CDR3 has 13 residues. Per germline, CDR1 SGHRS and CDR2 YFSETQ.

In this sample, this clonotype turned up a few times. The chain joins TRBV6-2 or TRBV6-3 to TRBJ2-5, with D unclear. Between the trimmed V and J ends, which lost 0 bases and 3 bases, there was a span of 14 bases. Per germline, CDR1 MNHEY and CDR2 SVGEGT. The CDR3 has 16 residues. The CDR3 sequence: CASSYSRQVPKETQYF. DNA for the CDR3: TGTGCCAGCAGTTACTCACGGCAGGTTCCCAAAGAGACCCAGTACTTC.

V is TRBV7-9 and J is TRBJ2-7; D gene ambiguous. The CDR3 sequence is 15 residues long. V was trimmed by 6 bases and J by 5 bases, leaving 20 bases between them. Per germline, CDR1 SEHNR and CDR2 FQNEAQ (reference sequence). In nucleotides, the CDR3 is TGTGCCAGCAGAGAGGCTTCTGGCAGGACCCACGAGCAGTACTTC. Its translation is CASREASGRTHEQYF.

V and J are TRBV20-1 and TRBJ1-1; D possibly corresponds to TRBD1 (5 bases). V lost 3 bases to trimming and J lost 5 bases, with 19 bases between them. The CDR3 consists of 15 residues. Germline V CDR1 and CDR2: DFQATT, SNEGSKA (reference sequence). The CDR3: CSARPPVWGGTEAFF. In DNA form, the CDR3 reads TGCAGTGCTAGGCCCCCCGTGTGGGGCGGAACTGAAGCTTTCTTT.

Ten or more counts support this clonotype. The chain couples TRBV3-1 to TRBJ1-6; perhaps TRBD1 as D (5 bases). In germline, CDR1 is LGHDT, CDR2 YNNKEL (reference sequence). The CDR3 has 14 amino acids. Trimming removed 6 bases at V and 7 bases at J, with 13 bases between. The CDR3 loop is CASSPGTPNSPLHF. CDR3 nucleotide sequence: TGTGCCAGCAGTCCCGGGACGCCGAATTCACCCCTCCACTTT.

The genes are TRBV20-1 and TRBJ1-5; D might be TRBD1 (6 bases). Germline CDR1 DFQATT, CDR2 SNEGSKA (reference sequence). This CDR3 region has 18 residues. Trimming left V 2 bases short and J 0 bases short, with 20 bases between. The CDR3 DNA is TGCAGTGCTAGAAGGTCCAAGGGGGGGGTTTATAGCAATCAGCCCCAGCATTTT. Residues: CSARRSKGGVYSNQPQHF.

This clonotype was recorded at least ten times. The gene calls are TRBV29-1 and TRBJ2-7; 7 positions match TRBD1. The CDR3 length is 13 residues. J gave up 1 base and V 2 bases, and 2 bases lay outside the gene matches. The germline gives CDR1 SQVTM, CDR2 ANQGSEA. The CDR3 DNA follows: TGCAGCGTTGAATTGGGACAGTCCTACGAGCAGTACTTC. It is translated as CSVELGQSYEQYF.

The chain employs TRBV20-1 and TRBJ2-1, with a weak D call TRBD1 (6 bases). V was clipped by 5 bases and J by 5 bases, with 19 bases between them. CDR1 is DFQATT, CDR2 SNEGSKA, per germline (reference sequence). This CDR3 comprises 15 residues. CDR3 sequence (DNA): TGCAGTGCTCTAAAAGGACAGTTAGGCAACAATGAGCAGTTCTTC. Amino acids: CSALKGQLGNNEQFF.

This clonotype was detected ten times or more. This sequence joins TRBV29-1 and TRBJ2-5; 10 bases line up with TRBD1. The junction had 7 bases not matched to a gene; V was cut back by 4 bases and J by 5 bases. This CDR3 region has 14 residues. Germline lookup yields CDR1 SQVTM and CDR2 ANQGSEA. For the CDR3, the DNA is TGCAGCGTTGTGGGGGGACAGGGGCCGGAGACCCAGTACTTC. Amino acid sequence: CSVVGGQGPETQYF.

The chain joins TRBV5-1 to TRBJ1-1; D gene unclear. Germline lookup yields CDR1 SGHRS and CDR2 YFSETQ. The CDR3 is 14 amino acids. V was pared by 4 bases and J by 3 bases, with 13 bases between. CDR3 coding DNA: TGCGCCAGCAGCATTGACGGGATAGACACTGAAGCTTTCTTT. It translates to CASSIDGIDTEAFF.

The chain has TRBV28 and TRBJ2-7, with a possible D match to TRBD2 (5 bases). V shed 1 base and J shed 1 base, with 14 bases lying between them. The germline gives CDR1 MDHEN, CDR2 SYDVKM. CDR3 length: 16 amino acids. CDR3 sequence (DNA): TGTGCCAGCAGTTTATTTCAACGGGATCCATCCTACGAGCAGTACTTC. It encodes CASSLFQRDPSYEQYF.

In this sample, this clonotype turned up a few times. CDR3 protein: CARTQGPVNYGYTF. CDR3 DNA sequence: TGTGCCAGGACCCAGGGGCCTGTCAACTATGGCTACACCTTC. This chain connects TRBV7-9 to TRBJ1-2; a possible D gene is TRBD1 (6 bases). CDR3 length: 14 residues. CDR1 is SEHNR and CDR2 is FQNEAQ in the germline V gene (reference sequence). The V gene lost 9 bases and the J gene lost 2 bases, with 16 bases spanning the gap.

The genes are TRBV5-1 and TRBJ1-6, with D perhaps TRBD1 (5 bases). V lost 0 bases and J 4 bases, leaving 11 bases between the germline ends. Germline V gene data show CDR1 as SGHRS and CDR2 as YFSETQ. The CDR3 extends over 16 amino acids. CDR3 sequence: CASSLVSGPYNSPLHF. The DNA for the CDR3 is TGCGCCAGCAGCTTGGTATCGGGACCTTATAATTCACCCCTCCACTTT.

This clonotype has just a few counts. A much larger clone lies one base from this, so it may be a read error. V gene TRBV29-1 combines with J gene TRBJ2-5, with 7 bases identical to TRBD1. The J call could be wrong; TRBJ2-7 is a better fit for the DNA end. Germline V gives CDR1 SQVTM, CDR2 ANQGSEA. CDR3 length: 11 residues. The CDR3 DNA reads as TGCAACGCGCTCGACAGGGTCGAGCAGTACTTC. This encodes CNALDRVEQYF.

The rearrangement uses TRBV6-1 and TRBJ1-5; D is unresolved. Germline loops: CDR1 MNHNS, CDR2 SASEGT. The CDR3 covers 14 residues. V was cut by 1 base and J by 4 bases, with 8 bases left in between. The CDR3 is CASSEGPTNQPQHF. CDR3 nucleotides: TGTGCCAGCAGTGAAGGGCCGACTAATCAGCCCCAGCATTTT.

This chain joins TRBV20-1 and TRBJ2-3; TRBD2 agrees at 10 bases. V was clipped by 5 bases and J by 0 bases; unmatched bases: 5. The CDR3 loop spans 15 amino acids. Looked up from germline, CDR1 is DFQATT and CDR2 is SNEGSKA (reference sequence). CDR3: CSAESGRASTDTQYF. The CDR3 region has the DNA TGCAGTGCTGAGAGCGGGAGGGCTAGCACAGATACGCAGTATTTT.

This clonotype occurred a few times. This chain connects TRBV10-3 to TRBJ1-2, with 7 bases identical to TRBD1. This CDR3 is built from 14 residues. After removal of 0 bases from V and 9 bases from J, the junction contained 7 bases not matched to a gene. In germline, CDR1 is ENHRY, CDR2 SYGVKD. CDR3 sequence: CAISESEGASSYTF. In DNA, the CDR3 is TGTGCCATCAGTGAGTCCGAGGGGGCGTCTAGCTACACCTTC.

This sequence joins TRBV25-1 and TRBJ2-1, with D tentatively TRBD2 (6 bases). In germline, CDR1 is MGHDK, CDR2 SYGVNS. Trimming removed 3 bases at V and 2 bases at J, with 14 bases between. This CDR3 contains 16 residues. CDR3 coding DNA: TGTGCCAGCAGTGATTCGGGGCGGGATCCCTACAATGAGCAGTTCTTC. Its translation: CASSDSGRDPYNEQFF.

The chain is built from TRBV20-1 and TRBJ2-1; 9 nucleotides align to TRBD2. This CDR3 spans 13 amino acids. Looked up from germline, CDR1 is DFQATT and CDR2 is SNEGSKA (reference sequence). The J segment lost 6 bases and the V segment lost 1 base, leaving 1 base of the junction unmatched. Written as DNA, the CDR3 is TGCAGTGCTAGAGGACTAGCGGCCAATGAGCAGTTCTTC. It codes for CSARGLAANEQFF.